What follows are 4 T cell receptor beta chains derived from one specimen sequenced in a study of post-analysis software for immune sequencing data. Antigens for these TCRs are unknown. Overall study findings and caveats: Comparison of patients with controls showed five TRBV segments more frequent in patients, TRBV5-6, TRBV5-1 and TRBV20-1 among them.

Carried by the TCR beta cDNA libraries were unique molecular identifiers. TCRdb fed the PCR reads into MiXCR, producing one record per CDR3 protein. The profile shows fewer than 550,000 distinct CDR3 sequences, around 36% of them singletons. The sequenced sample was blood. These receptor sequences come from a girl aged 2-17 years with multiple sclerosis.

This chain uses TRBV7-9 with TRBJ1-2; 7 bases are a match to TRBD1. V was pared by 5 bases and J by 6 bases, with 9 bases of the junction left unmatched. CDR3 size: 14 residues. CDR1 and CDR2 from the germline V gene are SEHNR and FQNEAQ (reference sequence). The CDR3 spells CASSPQGVYDGYTF. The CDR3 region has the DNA TGTGCCAGCAGCCCCCAGGGGGTTTATGATGGCTACACCTTC.

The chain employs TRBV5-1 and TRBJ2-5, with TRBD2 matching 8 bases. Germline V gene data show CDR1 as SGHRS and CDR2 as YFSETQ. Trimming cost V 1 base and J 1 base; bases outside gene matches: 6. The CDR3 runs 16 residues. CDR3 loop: CASSLQTGGSQETQYF. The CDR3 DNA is TGCGCCAGCAGCTTGCAGACGGGGGGGAGCCAAGAGACCCAGTACTTC.

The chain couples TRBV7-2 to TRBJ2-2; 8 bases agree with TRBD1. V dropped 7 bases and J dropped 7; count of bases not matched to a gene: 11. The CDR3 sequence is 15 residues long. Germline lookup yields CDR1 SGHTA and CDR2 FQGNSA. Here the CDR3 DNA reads TGTGCCAGCACTACGGTGACAGGGGTCATCGGGGAGCTGTTTTTT. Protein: CASTTVTGVIGELFF.

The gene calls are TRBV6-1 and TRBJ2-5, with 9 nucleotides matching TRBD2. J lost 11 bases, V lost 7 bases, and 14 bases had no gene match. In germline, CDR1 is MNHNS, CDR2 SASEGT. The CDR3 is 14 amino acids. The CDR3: CASKGGGAGTEQYF. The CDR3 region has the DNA TGTGCCAGCAAGGGCGGGGGGGCCGGTACTGAGCAGTACTTC.